This T cell receptor beta chain was identified during a study of CD4+ T cells in melanoma. Broader study findings: CD8+ T cell, macrophage and B cell function reportedly correlated with neoantigen-specific CD4+ T cells. Reportedly, melanoma neoantigen-specific CD4+ T cells showed varied differentiation states.

Method: immunoSEQ multiplex PCR; TCRdb's copy keeps in-frame clones and lacks some. Found here are approximately 110,000 clones, about nine tenths of them singletons; the top ten hold 3.3%. In this sample, this clone turned up a few times. No antigen is known for it. V shed 0 bases, J shed 10 bases, and the junction held 8 bases outside the gene matches. In germline, CDR1 is LGHNA, CDR2 YNFKEQ. This CDR3 has 15 amino acids. The rearrangement uses TRBV4-2 and TRBJ2-1, with 8 bases that match TRBD2. Sequenced input: peripheral blood. This TCR derives from a human donor with melanoma. The CDR3, as DNA: TGTGCCAGCAGCCAAGATACGGGGGGGGGCGGGGAGCAGTTCTTC. The encoded protein is CASSQDTGGGGEQFF.